The rows below give T cell receptor beta chains drawn from one sample of a study of T cell changes during pregnancy in multiple sclerosis. Assay used: immunoSEQ multiplex PCR; TCRdb lists only in-frame clones, some missing. The data contain about 72,000 clones, less than 95% of them singletons. The sequencing here drew on peripheral blood, taken in the second trimester of pregnancy. The receptor source for this set is a female donor with multiple sclerosis, enrolled in a pregnancy study. The CDR3 runs from the conserved cysteine through the conserved F or W. A D gene is named only where the DNA matches it firmly. Clone size is stated in some rows and not others, as once, few, many or a class when expanded.

v_gene: TRBV30; abundance: NA; j_gene: TRBJ1-1; d_gene: NA; CDR3nt: TGTGCCTGGAGTCTATCGGTTAACACTGAAGCTTTCTTT; CDR3aa: CAWSLSVNTEAFF
v_gene: TRBV18; abundance: NA; j_gene: TRBJ1-1; d_gene: TRBD1; CDR3nt: TGTGCCAGCTCACAAACACAGGGGGGGAACACTGAAGCTTTCTTT; CDR3aa: CASSQTQGGNTEAFF
v_gene: TRBV2; abundance: NA; j_gene: TRBJ2-3; d_gene: NA; CDR3nt: TGTGCCAGCAGCCCGAGCCTAGCAGGTGATACGCAGTATTTT; CDR3aa: CASSPSLAGDTQYF
v_gene: TRBV11-2; abundance: few; j_gene: TRBJ2-1; d_gene: TRBD2; CDR3nt: TGTGCCAGCAGCCTCTCGACTGGGGCGGGGGGGCAGGTGGAGCAGTTCTTC; CDR3aa: CASSLSTGAGGQVEQFF
v_gene: TRBV7-2; abundance: NA; j_gene: TRBJ2-2; d_gene: TRBD1; CDR3nt: TGTGCCAGCAGCTGGGACAGGGCGAACACCGGGGAGCTGTTTTTT; CDR3aa: CASSWDRANTGELFF
v_gene: TRBV30; abundance: NA; j_gene: TRBJ1-3; d_gene: TRBD1; CDR3nt: TGTGCCTGGAGGTGGGCCAGGGGGCCTGGAAACACCATATATTTT; CDR3aa: CAWRWARGPGNTIYF
v_gene: TRBV30; abundance: NA; j_gene: TRBJ2-7; d_gene: TRBD1; CDR3nt: TGTGCCTCACAGGGGTTGTCCTACGAGCAGTACTTC; CDR3aa: CASQGLSYEQYF
v_gene: TRBV9; abundance: NA; j_gene: TRBJ2-7; d_gene: TRBD1; CDR3nt: TGTGCCAGCAGCGCCCGGGACAGTAACTACGAGCAGTACTTC; CDR3aa: CASSARDSNYEQYF
v_gene: TRBV6-6; abundance: NA; j_gene: TRBJ1-2; d_gene: TRBD1; CDR3nt: TGTGCCAGCAGCCCCAACAGGGGTGGCTACACCTTC; CDR3aa: CASSPNRGGYTF
v_gene: TRBV5-8; abundance: NA; j_gene: TRBJ2-1; d_gene: NA; CDR3nt: TGTGCCAGCAGCTTGTGGGCTACTTACAATGAGCAGTTCTTC; CDR3aa: CASSLWATYNEQFF
v_gene: TRBV15; abundance: few; j_gene: TRBJ2-7; d_gene: NA; CDR3nt: TGTGCCACCAGCACCTCAGGATCCTGGTACGAGCAGTACTTC; CDR3aa: CATSTSGSWYEQYF
v_gene: TRBV25-1; abundance: NA; j_gene: TRBJ1-1; d_gene: NA; CDR3nt: TGTGCCAGCAGTGGATTAGGGGTTAACACTGAAGCTTTCTTT; CDR3aa: CASSGLGVNTEAFF
v_gene: TRBV19; abundance: NA; j_gene: TRBJ2-1; d_gene: NA; CDR3nt: TGTGCCAGTAAACGGGCCGAGGGTTATGAGCAGTTCTTC; CDR3aa: CASKRAEGYEQFF
v_gene: TRBV2; abundance: once; j_gene: TRBJ1-1; d_gene: TRBD1; CDR3nt: TGTGCCAGCAGACGGACAGGGTTGAACACTGAAGCTTTCTTT; CDR3aa: CASRRTGLNTEAFF
v_gene: TRBV7-3; abundance: once; j_gene: TRBJ1-2; d_gene: TRBD1; CDR3nt: TGTGCCAGCAGCCCCGGACAGGGGGCCTATGGCTACACCTTC; CDR3aa: CASSPGQGAYGYTF
v_gene: TRBV9; abundance: NA; j_gene: TRBJ2-1; d_gene: TRBD2; CDR3nt: TGTGCCAGCAGCCCCAGGACTAGCGGGGGAATCTACAATGAGCAGTTCTTC; CDR3aa: CASSPRTSGGIYNEQFF
v_gene: TRBV7-2; abundance: NA; j_gene: TRBJ2-2; d_gene: TRBD2; CDR3nt: TGTGCCACTATTCGCGGGGGAAGTAACACCGGGGAGCTGTTTTTT; CDR3aa: CATIRGGSNTGELFF
v_gene: TRBV5-1; abundance: NA; j_gene: TRBJ1-1; d_gene: NA; CDR3nt: TGCGCCAGCAGCCACAGGGCGCCGAACACTGAAGCTTTCTTT; CDR3aa: CASSHRAPNTEAFF
v_gene: TRBV18; abundance: NA; j_gene: TRBJ2-3; d_gene: TRBD2; CDR3nt: TGTGCCAGCTCACCAGTCGGGACTAGCGGGGGTAGAACAGATACGCAGTATTTT; CDR3aa: CASSPVGTSGGRTDTQYF
v_gene: TRBV2; abundance: NA; j_gene: TRBJ1-2; d_gene: NA; CDR3nt: TGTGCCAGCATGGTAGGCGGGTTTAACTATGGCTACACCTTC; CDR3aa: CASMVGGFNYGYTF
v_gene: TRBV19; abundance: NA; j_gene: TRBJ2-7; d_gene: NA; CDR3nt: TGTGCCAGTAGTATGGGCAGTTCCTACGAGCAGTACTTC; CDR3aa: CASSMGSSYEQYF
v_gene: TRBV4-3; abundance: NA; j_gene: TRBJ2-2; d_gene: TRBD2; CDR3nt: TGCGCCAGCAGCCCCGGGGCCACCAAGGCTAGCGGGTTCGGGGAGCTGTTTTTT; CDR3aa: CASSPGATKASGFGELFF
v_gene: TRBV7-2; abundance: NA; j_gene: TRBJ1-1; d_gene: NA; CDR3nt: TGTGCCAGCAGCTTCAGAAACGGGGCTGAAGCTTTCTTT; CDR3aa: CASSFRNGAEAFF
v_gene: TRBV19; abundance: NA; j_gene: TRBJ2-1; d_gene: TRBD1; CDR3nt: TGTGCCAGTAGTACTCGGACAGGGCTTGGCAATGAGCAGTTCTTC; CDR3aa: CASSTRTGLGNEQFF
v_gene: TRBV9; abundance: NA; j_gene: TRBJ2-7; d_gene: TRBD2; CDR3nt: TGTGCCAGCAGCACCCAGGTGGCTAGCGGGGGTTCAGACGAGCAGTACTTC; CDR3aa: CASSTQVASGGSDEQYF
v_gene: TRBV7-2; abundance: NA; j_gene: TRBJ2-7; d_gene: NA; CDR3nt: TGTGCCAGCAGCACGGCTTCAGGGCCCCCCTACTACGAGCAGTACTTC; CDR3aa: CASSTASGPPYYEQYF
v_gene: TRBV19; abundance: NA; j_gene: TRBJ1-2; d_gene: NA; CDR3nt: TGTGCCAGTAGTACTGACAGCAACTATGGCTACACCTTC; CDR3aa: CASSTDSNYGYTF
v_gene: TRBV7-3; abundance: NA; j_gene: TRBJ1-1; d_gene: NA; CDR3nt: TGTGCCTCAGCAGCCGTCAGGGTCCTGAACACTGAAGCTTTCTTT; CDR3aa: CASAAVRVLNTEAFF
v_gene: TRBV12-5; abundance: NA; j_gene: TRBJ2-5; d_gene: TRBD1; CDR3nt: TGTGCTAGTGGCTTGACAGGGGAGACCCAGTACTTC; CDR3aa: CASGLTGETQYF
v_gene: TRBV7-2; abundance: NA; j_gene: TRBJ2-1; d_gene: NA; CDR3nt: TGTGCCAGCAGCGCCACAGGGAATGAGCAGTTCTTC; CDR3aa: CASSATGNEQFF
v_gene: TRBV4-3; abundance: NA; j_gene: TRBJ2-7; d_gene: TRBD2; CDR3nt: TGCGCCAGCAGCCAAGATCTAGCGGGGGGCGGCTACGAGCAGTACTTC; CDR3aa: CASSQDLAGGGYEQYF
v_gene: TRBV7-2; abundance: NA; j_gene: TRBJ2-3; d_gene: NA; CDR3nt: TGTGCCAGCAGGGGTAGGGCGGGCCTTAGCACAGATACGCAGTATTTT; CDR3aa: CASRGRAGLSTDTQYF
v_gene: TRBV29-1; abundance: once; j_gene: TRBJ1-1; d_gene: TRBD1; CDR3nt: TGCAGCGTTGACAGGGGGGCGAACACTGAAGCTTTCTTT; CDR3aa: CSVDRGANTEAFF
v_gene: TRBV7-9; abundance: NA; j_gene: TRBJ1-5; d_gene: TRBD1; CDR3nt: TGTGCCAGCAGCTTAGGGTTCGGGACAGGGGGCCCTCAGCCCCAGCATTTT; CDR3aa: CASSLGFGTGGPQPQHF
v_gene: TRBV6-5; abundance: NA; j_gene: TRBJ2-3; d_gene: TRBD1; CDR3nt: TGTGCCAGCAGCTCCGGACAGGGGCGTACGCAGTATTTT; CDR3aa: CASSSGQGRTQYF
v_gene: TRBV7-6; abundance: NA; j_gene: TRBJ1-6; d_gene: NA; CDR3nt: TGTGCCAGCAGCTTAGGTGGGCAGGGCCTTAATTCACCCCTCCACTTT; CDR3aa: CASSLGGQGLNSPLHF
v_gene: TRBV2; abundance: NA; j_gene: TRBJ2-2; d_gene: TRBD2; CDR3nt: TGTGCCAGCAGGCAACTAGCGGGGCCTAACACCGGGGAGCTGTTTTTT; CDR3aa: CASRQLAGPNTGELFF